This T cell receptor (beta chain) was sequenced for a study of radiotherapy plus CTLA-4 blockade in lung cancer. Study-level information: Disease control reached approximately 29%, with objective responses in 15% to 20%. General study results and limits: Response was reportedly best predicted by early blood T cell clone dynamics, with interferon-beta. Following radiotherapy plus ipilimumab, tumor-derived TCR clones expanded in the blood.

Germline CDR1 is SGHAT and CDR2 is FQNNGV. The V gene end was trimmed by 5 bases and the J gene end by 4 bases; junction bases not matched to a gene: 7. This CDR3 contains 16 residues. Worth noting for this clone: Its antigen is unknown.

Treatment of patients with chemo-refractory metastatic non-small-cell lung cancer consisted of focal radiation plus CTLA-4 blockade with ipilimumab. TCRdb keeps only in-frame clones here, not all; method: immunoSEQ multiplex PCR. This table holds some 73,000 clones, roughly four fifths found once. The source material was peripheral blood, sampled from a patient treated with radiotherapy plus ipilimumab. The sequence derives from a human donor with non-small cell lung cancer whose response to radiotherapy plus ipilimumab could not be evaluated. This chain uses TRBV11-2 with TRBJ2-3; 12 bases agree with TRBD1. CDR3 loop: CASSPRGQGASDTQYF. The CDR3, as DNA: TGTGCCAGCAGCCCGCGGGGACAGGGGGCGTCAGATACGCAGTATTTT.